These T cell receptor beta chains were read from a single sample in a study of blood T cell repertoires in COVID-19. TCRdb's table, derived via immunoSEQ multiplex PCR, lists solely in-frame clones and lacks some. The table records roughly 170,000 clones, roughly 80% of them present only once. The source material was PBMCs or T cells enriched from blood (not recorded which). Source of these receptors: a woman in her forties with acute COVID-19. The CDR3 runs from the conserved cysteine through the conserved F or W. The order of the fields is D gene, clone size, J gene, V gene, CDR3 protein, CDR3 DNA. D genes are given only for firm matches. Rows may omit the clone size; those that give it use once, few, many or a size class.

>-|once|TRBJ1-1|TRBV7-2
CASSLLGVPLDEAFF
TGTGCCAGCAGCTTATTAGGGGTTCCCCTGGACGAAGCTTTCTTT
>TRBD1|-|TRBJ1-1|TRBV7-2
CASSPRTGANTEAFF
TGTGCCAGCAGCCCGAGGACAGGGGCGAACACTGAAGCTTTCTTT
>TRBD2|-|TRBJ2-2|TRBV19
CASSIWGTSGRAGYTGELFF
TGTGCCAGTAGTATCTGGGGGACTAGCGGGAGGGCCGGCTACACCGGGGAGCTGTTTTTT
>TRBD1|-|TRBJ1-3|TRBV7-2
CASSLGPGRGPGNTIYF
TGTGCCAGCAGCTTAGGTCCAGGCAGGGGGCCAGGAAACACCATATATTTT
>TRBD2|-|TRBJ2-3|TRBV29-1
CSVGGGISTDTQYF
TGCAGCGTTGGGGGAGGGATCAGCACAGATACGCAGTATTTT
>TRBD1|-|TRBJ2-5|TRBV19
CASGTVWEETQYF
TGTGCCAGTGGGACAGTTTGGGAAGAGACCCAGTACTTC
>TRBD2|-|TRBJ2-1|TRBV9
CASSVSTSGNHEQFF
TGTGCCAGCAGCGTATCAACTAGCGGGAACCACGAGCAGTTCTTC
>TRBD2|once|TRBJ2-7|TRBV30
CAWSRTSGSTGQYF
TGTGCCTGGAGTAGAACTAGCGGGAGTACCGGGCAGTACTTC
>TRBD2|-|TRBJ2-5|TRBV2
CASSASGSNNQETQYF
TGTGCCAGCAGTGCAAGCGGGAGCAATAATCAAGAGACCCAGTACTTC
>TRBD2|-|TRBJ2-5|TRBV6-6
CASSHSAPGTGVLAGGRQETQYF
TGTGCCAGCAGCCACTCTGCCCCCGGGACAGGGGTCCTAGCGGGAGGGAGACAAGAGACCCAGTACTTC
>-|-|TRBJ1-4|TRBV9
CASSAREGEKLFF
TGTGCCAGCAGCGCCAGGGAGGGCGAAAAACTGTTTTTT
>-|-|TRBJ1-6|TRBV18
CASSPTGQRPSSYNSPLHF
TGTGCCAGCTCACCCACCGGACAGCGTCCTAGCTCCTATAATTCACCCCTCCACTTT
>TRBD2|-|TRBJ2-3|TRBV29-1
CSVESGGGRTDTQYF
TGCAGCGTTGAATCCGGGGGCGGGAGGACTGATACGCAGTATTTT
>-|few|TRBJ1-1|TRBV7-9
CASSPAYRGEAFF
TGTGCCAGCAGCCCAGCCTACCGCGGTGAAGCTTTCTTT
>-|-|TRBJ1-1|TRBV12-3/TRBV12-4
CASSLGQNTEAFF
TGTGCCAGCAGCCTGGGACAGAACACTGAAGCTTTCTTT
>TRBD1|-|TRBJ2-2|TRBV6-5
CASSKTGTGELFF
TGTGCCAGCAGTAAGACAGGGACCGGGGAGCTGTTTTTT
>TRBD2|-|TRBJ2-3|TRBV11-3
CASSRLAGAITDTQYF
TGTGCCAGCAGCCGACTAGCGGGAGCTATCACAGATACGCAGTATTTT
>-|once|TRBJ2-7|TRBV7-9
CASSLWPGRSHEQYF
TGTGCCAGCAGCTTATGGCCAGGGAGGTCCCACGAGCAGTACTTC
>-|-|TRBJ1-1|TRBV11-2
CASSFGNTEAFF
TGTGCCAGCAGCTTCGGGAACACTGAAGCTTTCTTT
>TRBD1|once|TRBJ2-3|TRBV4-1
CASSQELQGDTQYF
TGCGCCAGCAGCCAAGAACTACAGGGGGATACGCAGTATTTT
>TRBD2|once|TRBJ2-1|TRBV7-9
CASRPGLAEFKQFF
TGTGCCAGCAGACCGGGGCTAGCGGAGTTTAAGCAGTTCTTC
>-|-|TRBJ2-1|TRBV5-4
CASSRLAGAEFYNEQFF
TGTGCCAGCAGCCGGTTAGCAGGAGCGGAATTTTACAATGAGCAGTTCTTC
>TRBD2|-|TRBJ2-1|TRBV6-2/TRBV6-3
CASSYLGLANYNEQFF
TGTGCCAGCAGTTACTTGGGACTAGCGAACTACAATGAGCAGTTCTTC
>-|-|TRBJ2-7|TRBV5-6
CASSKGVGEQYF
TGTGCCAGCAGCAAGGGGGTTGGGGAGCAGTACTTC
>-|-|TRBJ2-1|TRBV28
CASSLSQGNNEQFF
TGTGCCAGCAGTTTATCTCAGGGGAACAATGAGCAGTTCTTC
>-|-|TRBJ1-2|TRBV5-1
CASSFEGVHNYGYTF
TGCGCCAGCAGCTTTGAAGGGGTGCATAACTATGGCTACACCTTC
>-|-|TRBJ2-5|TRBV2
CASSFDNPQETQYF
TGTGCCAGCAGCTTTGACAATCCCCAAGAGACCCAGTACTTC
>TRBD1|-|TRBJ2-2|TRBV9
CASSVAIDRASTGELFF
TGTGCCAGCAGCGTAGCAATCGACAGGGCGAGCACCGGGGAGCTGTTTTTT
>-|-|TRBJ2-5|TRBV6-5
CASSREIETQYF
TGTGCCAGCAGTAGGGAGATAGAGACCCAGTACTTC
>TRBD1|-|TRBJ2-1|TRBV6-6
CASSSGQGIVNEQFF
TGTGCCAGCAGTTCGGGACAGGGGATCGTCAATGAGCAGTTCTTC
>TRBD1|-|TRBJ1-1|TRBV7-2
CASSLQGGNTEAFF
TGTGCCAGCAGCTTACAGGGGGGGAACACTGAAGCTTTCTTT
>-|-|TRBJ2-7|TRBV14
CASSQGASGSYEQYF
TGTGCCAGCAGCCAGGGGGCCTCGGGTTCGTACGAGCAGTACTTC
>-|-|TRBJ2-4|TRBV5-8
CASSPPHIRDIQYF
TGTGCCAGCAGCCCACCGCACATACGGGACATTCAGTACTTC
>TRBD2|few|TRBJ2-3|TRBV2
CASSGRLPAGATDTQYF
TGTGCCAGCAGTGGGCGCCTGCCAGCGGGAGCAACAGATACGCAGTATTTT
>TRBD2|-|TRBJ2-5|TRBV3-1/TRBV3-2
CASSQALAAQETQYF
TGTGCCAGCAGCCAAGCGCTAGCGGCCCAAGAGACCCAGTACTTC
>-|-|TRBJ2-1|TRBV27
CASRPWAGVRRTGVHNEQFF
TGTGCCAGCCGACCATGGGCGGGTGTTCGACGGACTGGGGTGCACAATGAGCAGTTCTTC
>TRBD1|-|TRBJ2-2|TRBV7-2
CASSLSPGTVYTGELFF
TGTGCCAGCAGCTTATCCCCAGGGACAGTTTACACCGGGGAGCTGTTTTTT
>TRBD2|few|TRBJ2-1|TRBV5-8
CASSSGLLGAGGYNEQFF
TGTGCCAGCAGCTCGGGCCTCTTAGGGGCGGGAGGATACAATGAGCAGTTCTTC
>-|-|TRBJ1-2|TRBV6-5
CASSSEVYGYTF
TGTGCCAGCAGTTCAGAAGTCTATGGCTACACCTTC
>TRBD2|-|TRBJ2-5|TRBV4-1
CASSQALPGLDFGIEETQYF
TGCGCCAGCAGCCAAGCCCTCCCGGGACTAGATTTCGGGATCGAAGAGACCCAGTACTTC
>-|few|TRBJ1-1|TRBV5-1
CASSLQENTEAFF
TGCGCCAGCAGCTTGCAGGAGAACACTGAAGCTTTCTTT
>TRBD2|-|TRBJ2-3|TRBV6-4
CASSMTSGATDTQYF
TGTGCCAGCAGCATGACTAGCGGAGCCACAGATACGCAGTATTTT
>-|-|TRBJ1-2|TRBV2
CASSVWDTLSNYGYTF
TGTGCCAGCAGTGTTTGGGACACCCTCTCTAACTATGGCTACACCTTC
>-|-|TRBJ1-2|TRBV3-1/TRBV3-2
CASSQSPGSFYGYTF
TGTGCCAGCAGCCAAAGCCCCGGGAGCTTCTATGGCTACACCTTC
>TRBD2|-|TRBJ2-5|TRBV7-9
CASSPLGRTSGGQETQYF
TGTGCCAGCAGCCCTTTAGGAAGGACTAGCGGGGGCCAAGAGACCCAGTACTTC
>TRBD2|-|TRBJ2-7|TRBV6-5
CASSYSGGRSSYEQYF
TGTGCCAGCAGTTACTCGGGCGGGAGGAGCTCCTACGAGCAGTACTTC
>TRBD1|-|TRBJ2-1|TRBV6-4
CASSVGTGDYNEQFF
TGTGCCAGCAGTGTCGGGACAGGCGATTACAATGAGCAGTTCTTC
>TRBD1|few|TRBJ2-1|TRBV24-1
CATSDSGTGANEQFF
TGTGCCACCAGTGATTCCGGGACAGGGGCGAATGAGCAGTTCTTC
>TRBD1|-|TRBJ2-5|TRBV2
CASRRTGGPQETQYF
TGTGCCAGCAGGAGGACAGGGGGCCCCCAAGAGACCCAGTACTTC
>TRBD1|-|TRBJ2-7|TRBV5-5
CASSPTPDRGPHEQYF
TGTGCCAGCAGCCCGACACCTGACAGGGGGCCTCACGAGCAGTACTTC
>TRBD2|-|TRBJ2-5|TRBV7-2
CASSFSGRETQYF
TGTGCCAGCAGCTTTAGCGGGAGGGAGACCCAGTACTTC
>TRBD1|-|TRBJ1-1|TRBV18
CASSPDRDAFF
TGTGCCAGCTCACCGGACAGGGATGCTTTCTTT
>TRBD1|-|TRBJ2-3|TRBV2
CASSEDRGTDTQYF
TGTGCCAGCAGTGAGGACAGGGGCACAGATACGCAGTATTTT
>-|-|TRBJ2-7|TRBV30
CAWSVGSGAYYEQYF
TGTGCCTGGAGTGTCGGGAGCGGCGCTTACTACGAGCAGTACTTC
>TRBD2|-|TRBJ2-5|TRBV15
CATSRGLAGAGAGETQYF
TGTGCCACCAGCAGAGGACTAGCGGGAGCTGGAGCGGGGGAGACCCAGTACTTC